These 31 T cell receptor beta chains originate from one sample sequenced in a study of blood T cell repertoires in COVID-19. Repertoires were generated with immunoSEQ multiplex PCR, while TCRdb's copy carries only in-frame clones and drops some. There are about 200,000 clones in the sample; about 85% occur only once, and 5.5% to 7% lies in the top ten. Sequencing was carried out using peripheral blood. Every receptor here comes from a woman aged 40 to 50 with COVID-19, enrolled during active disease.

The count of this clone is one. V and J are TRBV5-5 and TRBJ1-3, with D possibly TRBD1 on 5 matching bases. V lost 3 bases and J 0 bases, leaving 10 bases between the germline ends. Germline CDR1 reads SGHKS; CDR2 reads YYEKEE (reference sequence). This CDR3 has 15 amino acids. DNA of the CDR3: TGTGCCAGCAGCTCGGGACTTTTCTCTGGAAACACCATATATTTT. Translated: CASSSGLFSGNTIYF.

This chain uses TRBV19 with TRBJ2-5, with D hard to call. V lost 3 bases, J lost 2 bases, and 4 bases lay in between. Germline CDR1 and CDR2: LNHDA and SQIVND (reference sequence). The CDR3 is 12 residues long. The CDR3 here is CASSIGQETQYF. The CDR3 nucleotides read TGTGCCAGTAGTATCGGGCAAGAGACCCAGTACTTC. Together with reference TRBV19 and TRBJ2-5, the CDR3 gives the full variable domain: DGGITQSPKYLFRKEGQNVTLSCEQNLNHDAMYWYRQDPGQGLRLIYYSQIVNDFQKGDIAEGYSVSREKKESFPLTVTSAQKNPTAFYLCASSIGQETQYFGPGTRLLVL.

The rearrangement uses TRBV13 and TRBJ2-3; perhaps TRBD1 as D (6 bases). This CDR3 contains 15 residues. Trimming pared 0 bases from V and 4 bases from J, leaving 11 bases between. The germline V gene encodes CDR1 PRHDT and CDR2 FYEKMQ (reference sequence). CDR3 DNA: TGTGCCAGCAGCTTAGGAACAGGGTATTCAGATACGCAGTATTTT. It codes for CASSLGTGYSDTQYF.

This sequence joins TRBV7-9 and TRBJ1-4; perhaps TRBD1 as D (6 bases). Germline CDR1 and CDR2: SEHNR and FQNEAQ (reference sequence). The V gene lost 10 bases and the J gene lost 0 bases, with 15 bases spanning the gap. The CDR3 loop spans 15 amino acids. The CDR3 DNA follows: TGTGCCACGGGTTTTGGACAGACAACTAATGAAAAACTGTTTTTT. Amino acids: CATGFGQTTNEKLFF. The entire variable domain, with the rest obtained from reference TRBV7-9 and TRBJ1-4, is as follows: DTGVSQNPRHKITKRGQNVTFRCDPISEHNRLYWYRQTLGQGPEFLTYFQNEAQLEKSRLLSDRFSAERPKGSFSTLEIQRTEQGDSAMYLCATGFGQTTNEKLFFGSGTQLSVL.

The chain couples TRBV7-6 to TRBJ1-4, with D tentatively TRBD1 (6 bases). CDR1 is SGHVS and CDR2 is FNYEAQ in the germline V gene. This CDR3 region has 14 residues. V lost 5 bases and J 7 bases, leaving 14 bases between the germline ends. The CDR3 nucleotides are TGTGCCAGCAGCAACAGGGCAGAAGGTGAAAAACTGTTTTTT. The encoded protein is CASSNRAEGEKLFF.

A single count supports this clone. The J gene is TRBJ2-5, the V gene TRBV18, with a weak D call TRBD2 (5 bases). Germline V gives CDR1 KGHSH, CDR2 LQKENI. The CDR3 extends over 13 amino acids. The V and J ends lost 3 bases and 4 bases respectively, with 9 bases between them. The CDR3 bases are TGTGCCAGCTCACCCGGGGAGCGAGAGACCCAGTACTTC. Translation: CASSPGERETQYF. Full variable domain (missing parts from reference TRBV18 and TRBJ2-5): NAGVMQNPRHLVRRRGQEARLRCSPMKGHSHVYWYRQLPEEGLKFMVYLQKENIIDESGMPKERFSAEFPKEGPSILRIQQVVRGDSAAYFCASSPGERETQYFGPGTRLLVL.

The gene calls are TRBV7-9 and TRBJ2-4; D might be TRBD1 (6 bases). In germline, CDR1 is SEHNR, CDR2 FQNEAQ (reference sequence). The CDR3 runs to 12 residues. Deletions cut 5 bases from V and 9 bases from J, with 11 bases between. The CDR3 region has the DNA TGTGCCAGCAGCCACAGGGTAGGCATTCAGTACTTC. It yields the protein CASSHRVGIQYF.

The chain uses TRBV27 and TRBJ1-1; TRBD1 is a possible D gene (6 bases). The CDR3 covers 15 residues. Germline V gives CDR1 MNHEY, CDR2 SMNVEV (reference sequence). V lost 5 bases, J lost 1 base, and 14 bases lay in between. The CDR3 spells CASSTNRVTNTEAFF. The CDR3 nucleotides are TGTGCCAGCAGTACAAACAGGGTCACGAACACTGAAGCTTTCTTT.

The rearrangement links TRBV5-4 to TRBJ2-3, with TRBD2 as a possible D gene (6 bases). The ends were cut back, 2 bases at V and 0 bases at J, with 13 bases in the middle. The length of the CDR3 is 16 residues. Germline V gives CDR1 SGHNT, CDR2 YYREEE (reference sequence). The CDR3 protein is CASSLGGRSSTDTQYF. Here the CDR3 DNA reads TGTGCCAGCAGCTTAGGAGGGAGGTCTAGCACAGATACGCAGTATTTT.

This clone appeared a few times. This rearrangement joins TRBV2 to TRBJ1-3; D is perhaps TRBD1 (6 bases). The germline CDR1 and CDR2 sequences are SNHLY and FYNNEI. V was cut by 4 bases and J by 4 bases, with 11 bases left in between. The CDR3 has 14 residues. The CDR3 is CASSVETGGNTIYF. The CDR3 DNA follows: TGTGCCAGCAGTGTAGAGACAGGCGGAAACACCATATATTTT. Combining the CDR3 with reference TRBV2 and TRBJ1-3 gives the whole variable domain EPEVTQTPSHQVTQMGQEVILRCVPISNHLYFYWYRQILGQKVEFLVSFYNNEISEKSEIFDDQFSVERPDGSNFTLKIRSTKLEDSAMYFCASSVETGGNTIYFGEGSWLTVV.

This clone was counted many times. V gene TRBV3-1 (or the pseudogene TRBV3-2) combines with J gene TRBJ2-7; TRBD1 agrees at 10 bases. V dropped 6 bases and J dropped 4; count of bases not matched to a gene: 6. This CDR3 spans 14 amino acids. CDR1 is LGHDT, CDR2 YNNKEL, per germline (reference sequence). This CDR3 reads CASRGTGDGYEQYF. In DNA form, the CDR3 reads TGTGCCAGCAGAGGGACAGGGGATGGATACGAGCAGTACTTC.

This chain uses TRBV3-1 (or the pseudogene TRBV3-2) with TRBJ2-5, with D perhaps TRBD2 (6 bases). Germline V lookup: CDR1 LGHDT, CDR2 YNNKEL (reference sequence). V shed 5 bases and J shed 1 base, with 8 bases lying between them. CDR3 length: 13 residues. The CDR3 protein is CASSGGTQETQYF. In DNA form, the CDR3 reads TGTGCCAGCAGCGGGGGGACCCAAGAGACCCAGTACTTC.

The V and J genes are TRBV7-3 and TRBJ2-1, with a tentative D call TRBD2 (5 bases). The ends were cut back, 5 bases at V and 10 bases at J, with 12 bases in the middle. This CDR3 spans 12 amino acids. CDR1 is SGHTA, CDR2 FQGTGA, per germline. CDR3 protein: CASSPNRLEQFF. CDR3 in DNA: TGTGCCAGCAGCCCGAACCGACTAGAGCAGTTCTTC.

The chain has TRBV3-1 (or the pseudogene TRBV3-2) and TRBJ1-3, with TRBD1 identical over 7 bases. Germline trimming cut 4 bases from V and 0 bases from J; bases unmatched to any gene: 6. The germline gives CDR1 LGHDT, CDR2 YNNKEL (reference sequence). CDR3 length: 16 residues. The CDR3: CASSPRDSYSGNTIYF. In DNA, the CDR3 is TGTGCCAGCAGCCCACGGGACAGTTACTCTGGAAACACCATATATTTT.

CDR3 loop: CASSAGLGSGANVLTF. CDR3 DNA: TGTGCCAGCAGCGCCGGACTGGGTTCGGGGGCCAACGTCCTGACTTTC. The chain joins TRBV3-1 (or the pseudogene TRBV3-2) to TRBJ2-6, with a weak D call TRBD2 (5 bases). The CDR3 loop spans 16 amino acids. Trimming pared 5 bases from V and 4 bases from J, leaving 15 bases between. Germline V lookup: CDR1 LGHDT, CDR2 YNNKEL (reference sequence).

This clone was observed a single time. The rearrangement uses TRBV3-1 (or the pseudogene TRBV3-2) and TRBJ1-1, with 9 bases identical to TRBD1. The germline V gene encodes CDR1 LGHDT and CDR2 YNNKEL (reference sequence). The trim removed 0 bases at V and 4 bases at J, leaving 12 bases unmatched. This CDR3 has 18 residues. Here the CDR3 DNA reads TGTGCCAGCAGCCAAGACGGGACAGGGTTTCGGTCGGGCACTGAAGCTTTCTTT. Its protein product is CASSQDGTGFRSGTEAFF.

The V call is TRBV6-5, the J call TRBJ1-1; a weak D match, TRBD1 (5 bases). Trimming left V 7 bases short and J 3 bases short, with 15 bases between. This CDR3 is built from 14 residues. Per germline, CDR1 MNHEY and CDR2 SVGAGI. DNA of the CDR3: TGTGCCAGCACACCCGGCTGGGGGGACACTGAAGCTTTCTTT. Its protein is CASTPGWGDTEAFF.

The CDR3 coding sequence is TGCGCCAGCAGCTTTAAGGCGGGTAGAAGCCCAAGCACAGATACGCAGTATTTT. Translating gives CASSFKAGRSPSTDTQYF. The chain uses TRBV5-1 and TRBJ2-3, with a possible D match to TRBD2 (5 bases). V was pared by 2 bases and J by 0 bases, with 19 bases between. Germline CDR1 is SGHRS and CDR2 is YFSETQ. CDR3 length equals 18 residues.

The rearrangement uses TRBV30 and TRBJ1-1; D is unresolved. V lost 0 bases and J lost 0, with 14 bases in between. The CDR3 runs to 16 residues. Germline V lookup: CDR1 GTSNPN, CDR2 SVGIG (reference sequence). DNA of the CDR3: TGTGCCTGGAGTGTTCTTTTCGACAACCTGAACACTGAAGCTTTCTTT. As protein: CAWSVLFDNLNTEAFF.

The CDR3 spells CASSPFEGQYNEQFF. The CDR3 DNA sequence: TGTGCCAGCTCACCGTTTGAGGGACAGTACAATGAGCAGTTCTTC. The chain is built from TRBV18 and TRBJ2-1, with TRBD1 identical over 7 bases. The ends lost 3 bases at V and 4 bases at J; junction bases unmatched: 6. Germline V gene sequence: CDR1 KGHSH, CDR2 LQKENI. CDR3 size: 15 residues.

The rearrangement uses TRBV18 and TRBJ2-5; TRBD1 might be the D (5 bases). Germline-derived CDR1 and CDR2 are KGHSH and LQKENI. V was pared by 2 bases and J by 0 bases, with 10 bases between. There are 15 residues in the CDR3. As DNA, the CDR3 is TGTGCCAGCTCACCAGGGGCCCAGTACCAAGAGACCCAGTACTTC. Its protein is CASSPGAQYQETQYF.

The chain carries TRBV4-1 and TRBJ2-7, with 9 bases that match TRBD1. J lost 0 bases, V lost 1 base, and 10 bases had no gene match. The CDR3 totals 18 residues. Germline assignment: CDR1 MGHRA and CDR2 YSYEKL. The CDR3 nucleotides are TGCGCCAGCAGCCAAGTGACCGGGACAGGGCTCTTCTCCTACGAGCAGTACTTC. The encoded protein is CASSQVTGTGLFSYEQYF.

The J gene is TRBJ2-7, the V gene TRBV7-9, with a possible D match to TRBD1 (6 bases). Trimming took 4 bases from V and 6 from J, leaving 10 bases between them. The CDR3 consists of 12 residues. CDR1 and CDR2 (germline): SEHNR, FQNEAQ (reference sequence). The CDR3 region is CASSSQGTEQYF. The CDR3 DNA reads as TGTGCCAGCAGCTCCCAGGGGACCGAGCAGTACTTC.

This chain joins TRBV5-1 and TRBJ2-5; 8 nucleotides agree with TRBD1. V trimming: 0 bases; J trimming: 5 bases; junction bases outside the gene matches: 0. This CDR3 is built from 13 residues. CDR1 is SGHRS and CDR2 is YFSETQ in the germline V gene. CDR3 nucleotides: TGCGCCAGCAGCTTGGGACAGGGGGAGACCCAGTACTTC. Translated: CASSLGQGETQYF. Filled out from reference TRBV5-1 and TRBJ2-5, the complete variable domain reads KAGVTQTPRYLIKTRGQQVTLSCSPISGHRSVSWYQQTPGQGLQFLFEYFSETQRNKGNFPGRFSGRQFSNSRSEMNVSTLELGDSALYLCASSLGQGETQYFGPGTRLLVL.

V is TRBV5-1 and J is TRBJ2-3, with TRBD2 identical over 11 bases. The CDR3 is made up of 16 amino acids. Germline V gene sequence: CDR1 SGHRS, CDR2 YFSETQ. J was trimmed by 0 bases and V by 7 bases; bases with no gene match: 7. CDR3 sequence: CASDPGLAVSTDTQYF. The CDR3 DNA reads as TGCGCCAGCGATCCGGGACTAGCGGTTAGCACAGATACGCAGTATTTT.

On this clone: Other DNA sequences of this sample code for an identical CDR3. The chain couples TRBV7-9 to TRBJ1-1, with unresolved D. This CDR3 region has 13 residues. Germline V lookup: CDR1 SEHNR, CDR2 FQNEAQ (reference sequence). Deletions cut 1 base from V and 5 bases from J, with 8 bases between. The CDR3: CASSLDPGTEAFF. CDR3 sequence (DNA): TGTGCCAGCAGCTTAGACCCCGGGACTGAAGCTTTCTTT.

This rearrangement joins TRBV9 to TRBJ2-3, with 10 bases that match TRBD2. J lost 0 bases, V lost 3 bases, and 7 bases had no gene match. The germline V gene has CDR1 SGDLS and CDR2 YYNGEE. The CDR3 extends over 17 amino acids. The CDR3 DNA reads TGTGCCAGCAGCGCCAGGACTAGCGGTTCTAGCACAGATACGCAGTATTTT. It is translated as CASSARTSGSSTDTQYF.

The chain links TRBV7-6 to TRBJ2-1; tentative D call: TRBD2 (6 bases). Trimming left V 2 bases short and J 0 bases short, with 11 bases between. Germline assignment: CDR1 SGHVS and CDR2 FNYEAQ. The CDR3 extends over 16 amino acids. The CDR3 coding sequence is TGTGCCAGCAGCTTATTTAGCGGCAGCTCCTACAATGAGCAGTTCTTC. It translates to CASSLFSGSSYNEQFF.

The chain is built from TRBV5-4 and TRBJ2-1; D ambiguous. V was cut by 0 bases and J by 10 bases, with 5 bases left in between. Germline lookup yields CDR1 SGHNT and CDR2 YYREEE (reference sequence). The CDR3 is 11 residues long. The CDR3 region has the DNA TGTGCCAGCAGCTTGGGCCGGGAGCAGTTCTTC. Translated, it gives CASSLGREQFF.

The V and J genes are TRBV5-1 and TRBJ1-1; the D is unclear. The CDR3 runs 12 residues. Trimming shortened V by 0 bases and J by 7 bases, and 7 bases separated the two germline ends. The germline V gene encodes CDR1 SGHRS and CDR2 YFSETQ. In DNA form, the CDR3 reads TGCGCCAGCAGCTTGGACGTCGGTGAAGCTTTCTTT. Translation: CASSLDVGEAFF.

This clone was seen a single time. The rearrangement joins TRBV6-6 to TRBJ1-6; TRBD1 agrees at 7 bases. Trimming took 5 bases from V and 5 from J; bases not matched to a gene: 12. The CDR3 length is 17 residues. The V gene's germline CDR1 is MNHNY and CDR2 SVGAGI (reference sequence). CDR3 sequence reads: CASSLGQAWGHNSPLHF. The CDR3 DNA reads TGTGCCAGCAGTCTAGGACAGGCGTGGGGACATAATTCACCCCTCCACTTT.